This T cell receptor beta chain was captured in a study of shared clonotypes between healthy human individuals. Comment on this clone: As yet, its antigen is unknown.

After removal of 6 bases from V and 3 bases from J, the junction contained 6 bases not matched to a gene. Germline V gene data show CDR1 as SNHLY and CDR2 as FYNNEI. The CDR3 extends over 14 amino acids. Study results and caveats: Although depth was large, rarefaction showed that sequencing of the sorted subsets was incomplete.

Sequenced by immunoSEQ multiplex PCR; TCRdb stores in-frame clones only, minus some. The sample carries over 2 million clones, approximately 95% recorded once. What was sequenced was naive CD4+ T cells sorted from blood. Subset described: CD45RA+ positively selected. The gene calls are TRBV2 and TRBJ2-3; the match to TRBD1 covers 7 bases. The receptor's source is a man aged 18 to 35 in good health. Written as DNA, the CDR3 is TGTGCCAGCAGGCGACAGGGTGGAACAGATACGCAGTATTTT. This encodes CASRRQGGTDTQYF.